This passage covers 25 T cell receptor beta chains from one sample sequenced in a study of blood T cell repertoires in COVID-19 (dated by TCRdb to 2020 to 2021). The library was built by means of the immunoSEQ multiplex PCR assay. TCRdb re-hosts the immuneACCESS table, in-frame sequences only. Its copies lack some clones; in the studies checked, an unresolved V gene accounts for under half of them, and the cause for the rest is not known. The sample yields some 70,000 clones; over 60% were counted once. Approximately 15% of the sample is in the top ten clones. The sequenced material came from peripheral blood. Receptor source: a man in his 60s with COVID-19, enrolled during active disease.

The J gene is TRBJ2-6, the V gene TRBV4-2; 8 bases line up with TRBD1. With V trimmed by 4 bases and J by 0 bases, 5 bases remained unmatched. The germline V gene has CDR1 LGHNA and CDR2 YNFKEQ. The CDR3 sequence is 17 residues long. CDR3 in amino acids: CASSLGQVGSGANVLTF. The CDR3 nucleotides are TGTGCCAGCAGCCTGGGACAGGTGGGCTCTGGGGCCAACGTCCTGACTTTC.

The chain couples TRBV28 to TRBJ2-1, with 8 positions matching TRBD1. The V gene's germline CDR1 is MDHEN and CDR2 SYDVKM. This CDR3 has 16 residues. Germline trimming cut 5 bases from V and 6 bases from J; bases unmatched to any gene: 12. The CDR3 spells CASSPLFGQGGNEQFF. In DNA, the CDR3 is TGTGCCAGCAGTCCCCTTTTCGGACAGGGAGGCAATGAGCAGTTCTTC.

The table lists this clone with a few counts. V gene TRBV3-1 (or the pseudogene TRBV3-2) combines with J gene TRBJ2-3; TRBD2 might be the D (5 bases). This CDR3 is 14 amino acids long. CDR1 and CDR2 (germline): LGHDT, YNNKEL (reference sequence). V was cut by 7 bases and J by 2 bases, with 13 bases left in between. CDR3 nucleotide sequence: TGTGCCAGCAAGGCTAGCTTAGACACAGATACGCAGTATTTT. Translating gives CASKASLDTDTQYF.

V usage is TRBV11-2 and J usage is TRBJ2-5; 8 nucleotides match TRBD2. The CDR3 contains 18 residues. Per germline, CDR1 SGHAT and CDR2 FQNNGV. V trimming: 4 bases; J trimming: 4 bases; junction bases outside the gene matches: 17. The DNA for the CDR3 is TGTGCCAGCAGCTCCCCACCAGGTCGGGGGGGGGTTCGAGAGACCCAGTACTTC. Translated, it gives CASSSPPGRGGVRETQYF. Variable domain in full (rest from reference TRBV11-2 and TRBJ2-5): EAGVAQSPRYKIIEKRQSVAFWCNPISGHATLYWYQQILGQGPKLLIQFQNNGVVDDSQLPKDRFSAERLKGVDSTLKIQPAKLEDSAVYLCASSSPPGRGGVRETQYFGPGTRLLVL.

The chain employs TRBV19 and TRBJ1-4, with 7 bases identical to TRBD1. V was pared by 4 bases and J by 5 bases, with 7 bases of the junction left unmatched. Germline V gene lookup returns CDR1 LNHDA and CDR2 SQIVND (reference sequence). This CDR3 has 15 residues. In DNA form, the CDR3 reads TGTGCCAGTAGTAAAAAGGGACAGACGAATGAAAAACTGTTTTTT. Translation: CASSKKGQTNEKLFF.

The sample holds a few counts of this clone. This chain uses TRBV5-1 with TRBJ2-2; weak D call: TRBD1 (6 bases). This CDR3 has 14 residues. CDR1 is SGHRS, CDR2 YFSETQ, per germline. V was cut by 4 bases and J by 7 bases, with 14 bases left in between. CDR3 bases: TGCGCCAGCAGCACATCACAGGGTTTCGGGGAGCTGTTTTTT. Its protein product is CASSTSQGFGELFF.

The rearrangement links TRBV28 to TRBJ1-5, with D possibly being TRBD1 (5 bases). Per germline, CDR1 MDHEN and CDR2 SYDVKM. This CDR3 has 14 amino acids. Trimming took off 6 bases at V and 5 bases at J, with 14 bases between the two ends. The CDR3 sequence: CASSPGGDHQPQHF. The CDR3, as DNA: TGTGCCAGCAGCCCCGGGGGGGACCATCAGCCCCAGCATTTT. The full variable domain, in which reference TRBV28 and TRBJ1-5 provide the parts outside the CDR3, is DVKVTQSSRYLVKRTGEKVFLECVQDMDHENMFWYRQDPGLGLRLIYFSYDVKMKEKGDIPEGYSVSREKKERFSLILESASTNQTSMYLCASSPGGDHQPQHFGDGTRLSIL.

The chain uses TRBV6-5 and TRBJ2-5; 11 nucleotides agree with TRBD1. The germline gives CDR1 MNHEY, CDR2 SVGAGI. V dropped 6 bases and J dropped 5; count of bases not matched to a gene: 8. The CDR3 runs 15 residues. This chain's CDR3 is CASSLDRGRAETQYF. The CDR3 DNA reads TGTGCCAGCAGCTTGGACAGGGGGCGAGCGGAGACCCAGTACTTC.

V is TRBV3-1 (or the pseudogene TRBV3-2) and J is TRBJ2-3; D may be TRBD2 (5 bases). Germline V lookup: CDR1 LGHDT, CDR2 YNNKEL (reference sequence). V was cut by 0 bases and J by 6 bases, with 16 bases left in between. The CDR3 is 16 amino acids. In DNA, the CDR3 is TGTGCCAGCAGCCAAGATGCGGGTTCATTGTCCGATACGCAGTATTTT. The encoded protein is CASSQDAGSLSDTQYF.

The rearrangement joins TRBV5-1 to TRBJ2-1; 7 bases align to TRBD2. CDR3 length: 16 residues. The J segment lost 4 bases and the V segment lost 4 bases, leaving 11 bases of the junction unmatched. Germline CDR1 and CDR2: SGHRS and YFSETQ. This CDR3 is CASSPAGLGGYNEQFF. The CDR3 region has the DNA TGCGCCAGCAGCCCGGCAGGACTAGGTGGTTACAATGAGCAGTTCTTC. Full variable domain (remainder filled in from reference TRBV5-1 and TRBJ2-1): KAGVTQTPRYLIKTRGQQVTLSCSPISGHRSVSWYQQTPGQGLQFLFEYFSETQRNKGNFPGRFSGRQFSNSRSEMNVSTLELGDSALYLCASSPAGLGGYNEQFFGPGTRLTVL.

The rearrangement links TRBV5-6 to TRBJ2-5; 9 positions match TRBD2. V shed 2 bases and J 5 bases; nucleotides not matched to a gene: 16. The CDR3 is 18 residues long. CDR1 SGHDT and CDR2 YYEEEE come from the germline V gene. The CDR3 region has the DNA TGTGCCAGCAGCTTTCGGGTGGGTAGCGGGGGACGCGGGGAGACCCAGTACTTC. Its translation is CASSFRVGSGGRGETQYF.

This clone appeared a few times. This chain connects TRBV9 to TRBJ2-3; TRBD2 is a possible D gene (5 bases). The V gene's germline CDR1 is SGDLS and CDR2 YYNGEE. CDR3 length: 14 residues. The V end lost 2 bases, the J end lost 0 bases, and 7 bases lay between the germline ends. The CDR3 loop reads CASSVQRSTDTQYF. The CDR3 region has the DNA TGTGCCAGCAGCGTCCAGCGGAGCACAGATACGCAGTATTTT.

The V and J genes are TRBV5-4 and TRBJ2-1, with TRBD2 identical over 11 bases. This CDR3 comprises 15 residues. Trimming took 0 bases from V and 10 from J; bases not matched to a gene: 6. The germline gives CDR1 SGHNT, CDR2 YYREEE (reference sequence). The CDR3 nucleotides are TGTGCCAGCAGCTTGGAACTAGCGGGGGCGGGGGAGCAGTTCTTC. Protein sequence: CASSLELAGAGEQFF.

This clone was observed once. The chain is built from TRBV3-1 (or the pseudogene TRBV3-2) and TRBJ1-1, with D hard to call. Germline CDR1 is LGHDT and CDR2 is YNNKEL (reference sequence). The CDR3 covers 13 residues. The ends were cut back, 5 bases at V and 1 base at J, with 8 bases in the middle. The CDR3 here is CASSVLENTEAFF. The DNA for the CDR3 is TGTGCCAGCAGCGTATTAGAGAACACTGAAGCTTTCTTT.

The J gene is TRBJ1-2, the V gene TRBV6-5, with a weak D call TRBD1 (6 bases). In germline, CDR1 is MNHEY, CDR2 SVGAGI. V lost 7 bases, J lost 7 bases, and 13 bases lay in between. This CDR3 region has 12 residues. CDR3 protein: CASKSGVPGYTF. The CDR3 coding sequence is TGTGCCAGCAAATCAGGGGTTCCTGGCTACACCTTC.

The chain couples TRBV19 to TRBJ2-2; D might be TRBD1 (6 bases). Germline V lookup: CDR1 LNHDA, CDR2 SQIVND (reference sequence). Trimming removed 1 base from V and 8 bases from J, with 8 bases in between. This CDR3 region has 13 residues. The CDR3 DNA follows: TGTGCCAGTAGTATAGTGGGGGCTGGGGAGCTGTTTTTT. It is translated as CASSIVGAGELFF.

The J gene is TRBJ1-1, the V gene TRBV5-1, with 7 bases lining up with TRBD1. This CDR3 comprises 15 residues. The V gene end was trimmed by 4 bases and the J gene end by 6 bases; junction bases not matched to a gene: 12. Germline CDR1 and CDR2: SGHRS and YFSETQ. The CDR3 coding sequence is TGCGCCAGCAGCGGAATGACAGGGATGGGCGCTGAAGCTTTCTTT. Translation gives CASSGMTGMGAEAFF.

The rearrangement uses TRBV3-1 (or the pseudogene TRBV3-2) and TRBJ1-5; D remains ambiguous. Trimming removed 3 bases from V and 7 bases from J, with 19 bases in between. This CDR3 comprises 16 residues. CDR1 is LGHDT, CDR2 YNNKEL, per germline (reference sequence). DNA for the CDR3: TGTGCCAGCAGCCAGGGCACCCCGGAACTCAGCCAGCCCCAGCATTTT. Translation gives CASSQGTPELSQPQHF.

V and J are TRBV6-4 and TRBJ2-1; TRBD1 aligns across 7 bases. Germline-derived CDR1 and CDR2 are MRHNA and SNTAGT. V lost 3 bases and J lost 0; bases outside the gene matches: 14. This CDR3 spans 19 amino acids. The CDR3 DNA reads TGTGCCAGCAGTGAAGGGCCGGGCATCAGGGGGAGCTCCTACAATGAGCAGTTCTTC. It yields the protein CASSEGPGIRGSSYNEQFF.

In DNA form, the CDR3 reads TGTGCCAGTAGTACCCGGGACTATTCCGGGGAGCTGTTTTTT. Its translation is CASSTRDYSGELFF. The J gene is TRBJ2-2, the V gene TRBV19; 7 bases align to TRBD2. The germline CDR1 and CDR2 sequences are LNHDA and SQIVND (reference sequence). The junction had 5 bases not matched to a gene; V was cut back by 4 bases and J by 6 bases. CDR3 length: 14 amino acids.

This clone came up once. CDR3 sequence (DNA): TGCGCCAGCAGTGGGCCCCTGACAGGGGGGAAGGCAGATACGCAGTATTTT. It encodes CASSGPLTGGKADTQYF. The chain recombines TRBV10-1 with TRBJ2-3; TRBD1 agrees at 9 bases. The V gene's germline CDR1 is WNHNN and CDR2 SYGVQD (reference sequence). With V trimmed by 4 bases and J by 4 bases, 12 bases remained unmatched. The CDR3 sequence is 17 residues long.

The V gene is TRBV11-2, the J gene TRBJ2-5; 8 bases agree with TRBD2. The CDR3 length is 16 residues. CDR1 and CDR2 from the germline V gene are SGHAT and FQNNGV. Trimming took 1 base from V and 6 from J; bases not matched to a gene: 10. In nucleotides, the CDR3 is TGTGCCAGCAGCTTAGCGGTTGAAGCGGGAGTTCAGACCCAGTACTTC. The encoded protein is CASSLAVEAGVQTQYF.

This clone was seen a few times. CDR3 loop: CASREPWDSQETQYF. Here the CDR3 DNA reads TGTGCCAGCAGGGAACCCTGGGACAGCCAAGAGACCCAGTACTTC. The chain has TRBV6-6 and TRBJ2-5; TRBD1 agrees at 7 bases. The CDR3 runs 15 residues. Unmatched junction bases numbered 8, after V lost 6 bases and J lost 1 base. CDR1 and CDR2 (germline): MNHNY, SVGAGI (reference sequence).

This clone was counted a few times. Other DNA sequences in the sample encode the same CDR3. V usage is TRBV18 and J usage is TRBJ2-5; D gene uncertain. V dropped 2 bases and J dropped 3 bases, with 7 bases sitting between them. CDR3 length equals 13 residues. CDR1 is KGHSH, CDR2 LQKENI, per germline. This CDR3 reads CASSPTGEETQYF. As DNA, the CDR3 is TGTGCCAGCTCACCAACGGGTGAAGAGACCCAGTACTTC.

V is TRBV3-1 (or the pseudogene TRBV3-2) and J is TRBJ2-5; 14 bases are shared with TRBD2. Germline trimming cut 5 bases from V and 4 bases from J; bases unmatched to any gene: 6. The germline V gene has CDR1 LGHDT and CDR2 YNNKEL (reference sequence). CDR3 length: 16 residues. CDR3 protein: CASSVGTSGRGETQYF. DNA for the CDR3: TGTGCCAGCAGCGTAGGGACTAGCGGGAGAGGAGAGACCCAGTACTTC.